The present T cell receptor beta chain was sequenced within a study of identifying expanded T cells in peripheral blood. The CDR3 contains 16 residues. CDR1 is LGHNA and CDR2 is YSLEER in the germline V gene. V dropped 3 bases and J dropped 1; count of bases not matched to a gene: 4. Using immunoSEQ multiplex PCR, the repertoire was profiled, and TCRdb retains in-frame clones only, with some absent. The data contain about 76,000 clones, almost 85% of them seen just once; the ten biggest clones take up around a sixth. The TCR sequence derives from a person between 18 and 75 years old in good health. Input material: blood. The V gene is TRBV4-3, the J gene TRBJ2-4, with TRBD1 matching 9 bases. The CDR3 sequence: CASSQATGGAKNIQYF. In DNA form, the CDR3 reads TGCGCCAGCAGCCAGGCGACAGGGGGTGCCAAAAACATTCAGTACTTC.